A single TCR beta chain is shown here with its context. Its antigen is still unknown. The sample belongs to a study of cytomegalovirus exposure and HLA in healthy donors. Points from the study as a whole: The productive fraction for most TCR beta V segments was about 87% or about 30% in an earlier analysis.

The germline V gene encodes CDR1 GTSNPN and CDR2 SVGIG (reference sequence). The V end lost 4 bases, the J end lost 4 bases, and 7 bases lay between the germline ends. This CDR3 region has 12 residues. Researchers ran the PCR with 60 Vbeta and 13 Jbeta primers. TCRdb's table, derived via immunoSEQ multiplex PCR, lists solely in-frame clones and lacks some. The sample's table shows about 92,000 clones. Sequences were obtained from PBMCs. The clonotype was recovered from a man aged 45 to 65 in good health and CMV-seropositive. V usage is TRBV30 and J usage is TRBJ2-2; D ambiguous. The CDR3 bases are TGTGCCTGGACCCCCCGCACCGGGGAGCTGTTTTTT. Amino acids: CAWTPRTGELFF.